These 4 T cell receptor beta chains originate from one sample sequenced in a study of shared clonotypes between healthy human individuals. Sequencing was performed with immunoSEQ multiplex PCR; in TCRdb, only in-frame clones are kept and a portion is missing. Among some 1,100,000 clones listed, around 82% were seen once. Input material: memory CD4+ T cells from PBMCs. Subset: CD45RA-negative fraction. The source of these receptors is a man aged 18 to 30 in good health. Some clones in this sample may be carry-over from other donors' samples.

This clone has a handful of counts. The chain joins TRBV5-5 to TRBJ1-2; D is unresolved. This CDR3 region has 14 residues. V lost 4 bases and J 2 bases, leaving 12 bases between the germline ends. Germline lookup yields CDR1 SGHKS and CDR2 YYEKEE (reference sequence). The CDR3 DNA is TGTGCCAGCAGCAGAGCCCCGAACAACTATGGCTACACCTTC. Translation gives CASSRAPNNYGYTF. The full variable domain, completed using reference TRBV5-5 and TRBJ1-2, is DAGVTQSPTHLIKTRGQQVTLRCSPISGHKSVSWYQQVLGQGPQFIFQYYEKEERGRGNFPDRFSARQFPNYSSELNVNALLLGDSALYLCASSRAPNNYGYTFGSGTRLTVV.

In DNA form, the CDR3 reads TGTGCCAGCAGTCCCCCGGTCCTCAACTATGGCTACACCTTC. Amino acid sequence: CASSPPVLNYGYTF. The chain couples TRBV5-6 to TRBJ1-2; D is uncertain. Between the trimmed V and J ends, which lost 5 bases and 2 bases, there was a span of 13 bases. The CDR3 loop spans 14 amino acids. Germline CDR1 SGHDT, CDR2 YYEEEE.

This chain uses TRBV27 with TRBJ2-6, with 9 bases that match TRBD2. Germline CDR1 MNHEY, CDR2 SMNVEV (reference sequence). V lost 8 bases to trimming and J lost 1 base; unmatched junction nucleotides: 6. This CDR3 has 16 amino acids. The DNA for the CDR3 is TGTGCCAGCCCGTCACTAGCGGGTTCTGGGGCCAACGTCCTGACTTTC. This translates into CASPSLAGSGANVLTF.

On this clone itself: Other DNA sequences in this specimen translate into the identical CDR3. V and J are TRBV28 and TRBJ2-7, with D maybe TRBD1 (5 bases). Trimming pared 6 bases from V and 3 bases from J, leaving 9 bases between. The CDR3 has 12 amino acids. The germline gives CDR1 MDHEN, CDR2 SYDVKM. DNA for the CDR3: TGTGCCAGCAGGTCAGGGTTCTACGAGCAGTACTTC. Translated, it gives CASRSGFYEQYF.